This passage covers 27 T cell receptor beta chains from one sample sequenced in a study of T cell changes during pregnancy in multiple sclerosis (dated by TCRdb to between 2019 and 2020). Libraries were made using the immunoSEQ multiplex PCR assay. Here the immuneACCESS table is served through TCRdb, limited to in-frame sequences with V and J called. Missing clones are a known gap in these copies; in checked studies unresolved V genes cover under half, and the rest lacks a known reason. The sample table shows about 46,000 clones, and 80% to 95% are seen once. 2% to 2.5% of the sample is held by the ten biggest clonotypes. Sequences were derived from peripheral blood, sampled in the third trimester of pregnancy. The receptors originated from a female donor with multiple sclerosis, enrolled in a pregnancy study.

J is TRBJ1-4 and V is TRBV18; D uncertain. The CDR3 length is 14 residues. V dropped 6 bases and J dropped 6 bases, with 14 bases sitting between them. The germline CDR1 and CDR2 sequences are KGHSH and LQKENI. The CDR3 DNA is TGTGCCAGCTCCCGGACTGAGGATTATGAAAAACTGTTTTTT. Translation gives CASSRTEDYEKLFF. Based on the CDR3 plus reference TRBV18 and TRBJ1-4, the full variable domain is NAGVMQNPRHLVRRRGQEARLRCSPMKGHSHVYWYRQLPEEGLKFMVYLQKENIIDESGMPKERFSAEFPKEGPSILRIQQVVRGDSAAYFCASSRTEDYEKLFFGSGTQLSVL.

This chain connects TRBV28 to TRBJ2-3; possible D gene TRBD2, 6 bases. Germline V gene data show CDR1 as MDHEN and CDR2 as SYDVKM. Trimming removed 2 bases from V and 2 bases from J, with 8 bases in between. The CDR3 has 14 amino acids. CDR3: CASSLAGTTDTQYF. Written as DNA, the CDR3 is TGTGCCAGCAGTTTAGCGGGAACCACAGATACGCAGTATTTT.

J is TRBJ2-5 and V is TRBV7-3; a weak D match, TRBD2 (5 bases). Germline CDR1 reads SGHTA; CDR2 reads FQGTGA. This CDR3 region has 15 residues. The V end lost 4 bases, the J end lost 2 bases, and 14 bases lay between the germline ends. The CDR3 DNA reads as TGTGCCAGCAGCTCCCCGGGAAGCGCTCAAGAGACCCAGTACTTC. Residues: CASSSPGSAQETQYF. Complete variable domain (other parts from reference TRBV7-3 and TRBJ2-5): GAGVSQTPSNKVTEKGKYVELRCDPISGHTALYWYRQSLGQGPEFLIYFQGTGAADDSGLPNDRFFAVRPEGSVSTLKIQRTERGDSAVYLCASSSPGSAQETQYFGPGTRLLVL.

The J gene is TRBJ2-5, the V gene TRBV27; D unclear. The CDR3 consists of 14 residues. In germline, CDR1 is MNHEY, CDR2 SMNVEV (reference sequence). Trimming took off 5 bases at V and 3 bases at J, with 13 bases between the two ends. CDR3 amino acids: CASSEVAFEETQYF. CDR3 nucleotide sequence: TGTGCCAGCAGTGAGGTGGCGTTTGAAGAGACCCAGTACTTC.

The chain couples TRBV25-1 to TRBJ2-5, with TRBD1 as a possible D gene (6 bases). The CDR3 loop spans 15 amino acids. From germline, CDR1 is MGHDK and CDR2 SYGVNS. Deletions cut 1 base from V and 7 bases from J, with 16 bases between. The CDR3 DNA reads as TGTGCCAGCAGTGAATCAGGGGACGGTGCTACGACCCAGTACTTC. It specifies CASSESGDGATTQYF.

This sequence joins TRBV19 and TRBJ2-7; no clear D gene. The CDR3 is made up of 13 amino acids. Germline loops: CDR1 LNHDA, CDR2 SQIVND (reference sequence). V was clipped by 0 bases and J by 6 bases, with 9 bases between them. The CDR3 sequence is CASSIEGFSEQYF. The CDR3 nucleotides read TGTGCCAGTAGTATAGAGGGCTTTAGCGAGCAGTACTTC.

In this sample, this clone turned up a few times. This chain uses TRBV19 with TRBJ1-2; 7 bases fit TRBD1. CDR1 is LNHDA, CDR2 SQIVND, per germline (reference sequence). This CDR3 is built from 12 residues. V lost 6 bases and J lost 4; bases outside the gene matches: 2. CDR3 sequence: CASRTGSYGYTF. For the CDR3, the DNA is TGTGCCAGTAGGACAGGGAGCTATGGCTACACCTTC. The entire variable domain, with the rest obtained from reference TRBV19 and TRBJ1-2, is as follows: DGGITQSPKYLFRKEGQNVTLSCEQNLNHDAMYWYRQDPGQGLRLIYYSQIVNDFQKGDIAEGYSVSREKKESFPLTVTSAQKNPTAFYLCASRTGSYGYTFGSGTRLTVV.

The J gene is TRBJ1-1, the V gene TRBV20-1; no firm D call. The V gene's germline CDR1 is DFQATT and CDR2 SNEGSKA (reference sequence). The CDR3 runs 11 residues. Trimming pared 3 bases from V and 6 bases from J, leaving 8 bases between. The CDR3 protein is CSASGPAEAFF. The CDR3, as DNA: TGCAGTGCTAGTGGGCCAGCTGAAGCTTTCTTT.

The chain has TRBV28 and TRBJ1-2, with TRBD1 matching over 7 bases. CDR3 size: 16 residues. Germline V CDR1 and CDR2: MDHEN, SYDVKM. The J segment lost 0 bases and the V segment lost 5 bases, leaving 9 bases of the junction unmatched. The CDR3 sequence is CASSPKYRGTNYGYTF. The CDR3 region has the DNA TGTGCCAGCAGTCCGAAATACAGGGGCACTAACTATGGCTACACCTTC.

This rearrangement joins TRBV28 to TRBJ2-3; 9 nucleotides match TRBD1. V gave up 2 bases and J gave up 4 bases; unmatched junction bases: 4. This CDR3 has 15 amino acids. Germline CDR1 and CDR2: MDHEN and SYDVKM. Here the CDR3 DNA reads TGTGCCAGCAGTTTAATGGACAGGGGCCCAGATACGCAGTATTTT. Translated, it gives CASSLMDRGPDTQYF.

V gene TRBV4-2 combines with J gene TRBJ2-1; 7 positions agree with TRBD2. The germline CDR1 and CDR2 sequences are LGHNA and YNFKEQ. V dropped 0 bases and J dropped 9; count of bases not matched to a gene: 11. CDR3 length: 16 residues. Here the CDR3 reads CASSQDRGGGSAEQFF. The CDR3 DNA follows: TGTGCCAGCAGCCAAGATCGTGGGGGAGGGTCAGCTGAGCAGTTCTTC.

The V call is TRBV7-2, the J call TRBJ2-1; 7 bases are shared with TRBD2. The CDR3 contains 14 residues. The germline V gene encodes CDR1 SGHTA and CDR2 FQGNSA. V gave up 4 bases and J gave up 7 bases; unmatched junction bases: 7. The CDR3 is CASSSPGLRNEQFF. The CDR3 bases are TGTGCCAGCAGCTCACCGGGACTAAGAAATGAGCAGTTCTTC. Full variable domain (missing parts from reference TRBV7-2 and TRBJ2-1): GAGVSQSPSNKVTEKGKDVELRCDPISGHTALYWYRQSLGQGLEFLIYFQGNSAPDKSGLPSDRFSAERTGGSVSTLTIQRTQQEDSAVYLCASSSPGLRNEQFFGPGTRLTVL.

The chain links TRBV7-2 to TRBJ1-5, with a weak D call TRBD1 (5 bases). V was pared by 1 base and J by 7 bases, with 14 bases between. This CDR3 contains 15 residues. CDR1 and CDR2 (germline): SGHTA, FQGNSA. The CDR3 region has the DNA TGTGCCAGCAGCTTAGTGGCAGGGTCAAGGCAGCCCCAGCATTTT. This sequence encodes CASSLVAGSRQPQHF.

The V and J genes are TRBV29-1 and TRBJ2-5, with TRBD1 identical over 7 bases. The J call may be mistaken, given a closer DNA end match to TRBJ2-7. The germline V gene has CDR1 SQVTM and CDR2 ANQGSEA. This CDR3 contains 14 residues. The CDR3 spells CSALSTGPRNEQYF. CDR3 sequence (DNA): TGCAGCGCCCTCTCGACAGGGCCAAGAAACGAGCAGTACTTC.

This clone was detected once. The V call is TRBV15, the J call TRBJ2-1, with D uncertain. There are 14 residues in the CDR3. Germline assignment: CDR1 LNHNV and CDR2 YYDKDF (reference sequence). Between the trimmed V and J ends, which lost 1 base and 6 bases, there was a span of 10 bases. CDR3 residues: CATSRASEFNEQFF. CDR3 nucleotide sequence: TGTGCCACCAGCAGAGCTTCGGAGTTCAATGAGCAGTTCTTC.

The chain carries TRBV28 and TRBJ1-5; perhaps TRBD1 as D (6 bases). V dropped 3 bases and J dropped 1 base, with 22 bases sitting between them. The CDR3 is 19 residues long. CDR1 MDHEN and CDR2 SYDVKM come from the germline V gene. The CDR3, as DNA: TGTGCCAGCAGTTTTGGTTGGCTCGGCAGGGGATTAAGCAATCAGCCCCAGCATTTT. This translates into CASSFGWLGRGLSNQPQHF.

In DNA, the CDR3 is TGCGCCAGCAGCCTACAGGGGGCGAAGTATGGCTACACCTTC. Translating it yields CASSLQGAKYGYTF. The chain couples TRBV4-3 to TRBJ1-2; 9 nucleotides agree with TRBD1. V shed 4 bases, J shed 5 bases, and the junction held 5 bases outside the gene matches. CDR1 is LGHNA and CDR2 is YSLEER in the germline V gene. This CDR3 comprises 14 residues.

This chain uses TRBV4-2 with TRBJ2-5, with a tentative D call TRBD2 (6 bases). The better agreement between TRBJ2-7 and the DNA end casts doubt on the J call. This CDR3 is 16 amino acids long. The germline gives CDR1 LGHNA, CDR2 YNFKEQ. The CDR3 reads CASSQGRGNLSYEQYF. The CDR3 DNA sequence: TGTGCCAGCAGCCAAGGTCGCGGGAATCTTTCCTACGAGCAGTACTTC.

V gene TRBV4-2 combines with J gene TRBJ1-2; a weak D match, TRBD1 (5 bases). CDR3 size: 14 residues. Deletions cut 0 bases from V and 8 bases from J, with 13 bases between. Germline V gene data show CDR1 as LGHNA and CDR2 as YNFKEQ. The CDR3 sequence is CASSQDRQGQGYTF. CDR3 DNA: TGTGCCAGCAGCCAAGATAGGCAGGGCCAAGGCTACACCTTC.

This clone occurred once. The genes are TRBV9 and TRBJ2-3; possibly TRBD2 for D (6 bases). Trimming left V 3 bases short and J 3 bases short, with 14 bases between. Germline assignment: CDR1 SGDLS and CDR2 YYNGEE. The CDR3 runs 15 residues. The CDR3 DNA reads TGTGCCAGCAGCGCATATCCGGAGGGAACAGATACGCAGTATTTT. Its protein product is CASSAYPEGTDTQYF.

The V gene is TRBV4-2, the J gene TRBJ2-1; D perhaps matches TRBD2 (5 bases). Trimming left V 0 bases short and J 7 bases short, with 16 bases between. Germline V gene sequence: CDR1 LGHNA, CDR2 YNFKEQ. CDR3 size: 16 residues. The CDR3 bases are TGTGCCAGCAGCCAAGATTTGGCGGGCTTAGGTAATGAGCAGTTCTTC. Protein product: CASSQDLAGLGNEQFF.

The CDR3 DNA reads as TGTGCCAGCAGCCCGGACAGGATTAAACTGTTTTTT. As protein: CASSPDRIKLFF. V usage is TRBV7-9 and J usage is TRBJ1-4, with 7 bases matching TRBD1. Per germline, CDR1 SEHNR and CDR2 FQNEAQ (reference sequence). With V trimmed by 5 bases and J by 11 bases, 5 bases remained unmatched. This CDR3 has 12 amino acids.

The chain uses TRBV9 and TRBJ2-3; TRBD2 is a possible D gene (5 bases). The germline gives CDR1 SGDLS, CDR2 YYNGEE. The CDR3 covers 15 residues. Trimming stripped 3 bases from V and 0 bases from J, with 11 bases between. The CDR3 spells CASSALGSSTDTQYF. The CDR3 coding sequence is TGTGCCAGCAGCGCACTAGGTTCCAGCACAGATACGCAGTATTTT. Together with reference TRBV9 and TRBJ2-3, the CDR3 gives the full variable domain: DSGVTQTPKHLITATGQRVTLRCSPRSGDLSVYWYQQSLDQGLQFLIQYYNGEERAKGNILERFSAQQFPDLHSELNLSSLELGDSALYFCASSALGSSTDTQYFGPGTRLTVL.

The chain employs TRBV19 and TRBJ2-5; no reliable D call. CDR3 length: 13 residues. Per the germline V gene, CDR1 is LNHDA and CDR2 is SQIVND (reference sequence). Trimming shortened V by 3 bases and J by 1 base, and 6 bases separated the two germline ends. The CDR3 region has the DNA TGTGCCAGTAGTATTTATCTCCAAGAGACCCAGTACTTC. It translates to CASSIYLQETQYF.

The chain joins TRBV9 to TRBJ2-1; tentative D call: TRBD2 (5 bases). CDR3 length: 18 amino acids. V was shortened by 0 bases and J by 0 bases, with 16 bases between the two germline ends. Germline loops: CDR1 SGDLS, CDR2 YYNGEE. CDR3 sequence: CASSVGSTGVSSYNEQFF. DNA for the CDR3: TGTGCCAGCAGCGTAGGGTCAACCGGGGTAAGCTCCTACAATGAGCAGTTCTTC.

The rearrangement uses TRBV11-2 and TRBJ2-7; the D is unclear. This CDR3 comprises 14 residues. In germline, CDR1 is SGHAT, CDR2 FQNNGV. Trimming stripped 0 bases from V and 2 bases from J, with 8 bases between. The CDR3 coding sequence is TGTGCCAGCAGCTTAGATGCCCTAGCCTACGAGCAGTACTTC. Protein: CASSLDALAYEQYF.

The chain combines TRBV2 with TRBJ2-1; 11 bases match TRBD1. The CDR3 is 16 residues long. The germline V gene has CDR1 SNHLY and CDR2 FYNNEI. V was pared by 4 bases and J by 2 bases, with 4 bases of the junction left unmatched. CDR3 residues: CASSGTGGNTYNEQFF. As DNA, the CDR3 is TGTGCCAGCAGTGGGACAGGGGGCAACACCTACAATGAGCAGTTCTTC.